Sequencing of this T cell receptor (beta chain) was carried out in a study of blood T cells in healthy people across ages. The study, taken as a whole, reports: Estimated diversity that came from one million T cells was considered an underestimate.

The V gene end was trimmed by 1 base and the J gene end by 3 bases; junction bases not matched to a gene: 6. This CDR3 comprises 16 residues. The V gene's germline CDR1 is KGHDR and CDR2 SFDVKD. This clonotype was counted a few times. Its cognate antigen is unknown. A second PCR of roughly 7 to 11 cycles used a sample-barcoded 5' primer and a J-beta primer mix. TCRdb analysed the 5' RACE reads with MiXCR anew, one entry per CDR3 protein. The sample contains fewer than 2,000,000 distinct CDR3 sequences, roughly 32% of which appear only once. Donors were healthy Caucasian individuals from Russia aged about 6 to 100. Each individual donor underwent a draw of approximately 10 milliliters of peripheral blood.

Material: blood. This TCR was recovered from a woman aged 25 to 45 in good health. The chain is built from TRBV24-1 and TRBJ2-7; TRBD1 aligns across 9 bases. The chain's CDR3 is CATSDFTGTGYYEQYF. Written as DNA, the CDR3 is TGTGCCACCAGTGATTTCACCGGGACAGGGTACTACGAGCAGTACTTC.